A single sample gave rise to the 17 T cell receptor beta chains below, sequenced in a study of PD-L1 blockade in urothelial cancer. Time point indicated: pretreatment peripheral blood. Method: immunoSEQ multiplex PCR; TCRdb's copy keeps in-frame clones and lacks some. The sample holds approximately 94,000 clones; about nine tenths are singletons and the top ten take 1.5% to 2.5%. Sequences were derived from PBMCs, sampled around atezolizumab (anti-PD-L1) treatment. All receptors come from a man between 60 and 75 years old with urothelial cancer.

V usage is TRBV30 and J usage is TRBJ2-1; a possible D gene is TRBD1 (7 bases). The germline V gene encodes CDR1 GTSNPN and CDR2 SVGIG (reference sequence). The V end lost 4 bases, the J end lost 8 bases, and 18 bases lay between the germline ends. The CDR3 covers 14 residues. The CDR3 region has the DNA TGTGCCTGGAACCAACAGGGGACTGGGGATGAGCAGTTCTTC. Protein sequence: CAWNQQGTGDEQFF.

The rearrangement joins TRBV5-8 to TRBJ2-7, with D possibly matching TRBD2 (7 bases). The CDR3 sequence is 17 residues long. Germline V CDR1 and CDR2: SGHTS, YDEGEE. V was cut by 0 bases and J by 0 bases, with 16 bases left in between. CDR3 protein: CASSLGGAGDLSYEQYF. The CDR3 coding sequence is TGTGCCAGCAGCTTGGGGGGGGCGGGGGACCTCTCCTACGAGCAGTACTTC.

The chain carries TRBV5-1 and TRBJ2-1, with D hard to call. CDR1 is SGHRS and CDR2 is YFSETQ in the germline V gene. Trimming pared 1 base from V and 0 bases from J, leaving 17 bases between. The CDR3 length is 18 residues. CDR3 in amino acids: CASSLSRSERSSYNEQFF. In DNA, the CDR3 is TGCGCCAGCAGCTTGTCCCGGTCGGAGCGTAGCTCCTACAATGAGCAGTTCTTC.

The chain joins TRBV10-3 to TRBJ1-2, with 10 bases lining up with TRBD1. The germline CDR1 and CDR2 sequences are ENHRY and SYGVKD. The CDR3 covers 16 residues. With 4 bases clipped from V and 2 bases from J, the junction kept 7 bases outside the gene matches. CDR3 coding DNA: TGTGCCATCAGTGCCGGGAAGACAGGGGGCAACTATGGCTACACCTTC. This sequence encodes CAISAGKTGGNYGYTF.

This chain connects TRBV9 to TRBJ2-2; 10 nucleotides agree with TRBD1. This CDR3 is 18 amino acids long. Germline-derived CDR1 and CDR2 are SGDLS and YYNGEE. Germline trimming cut 5 bases from V and 0 bases from J; bases unmatched to any gene: 10. CDR3 region: CASREGQGPIANTGELFF. In nucleotides, the CDR3 is TGTGCCAGCAGGGAGGGACAGGGGCCTATCGCGAACACCGGGGAGCTGTTTTTT.

The chain uses TRBV11-1 and TRBJ1-2; D might be TRBD1 (6 bases). V was clipped by 5 bases and J by 5 bases, with 9 bases between them. CDR1 is SGHAT and CDR2 is FQDESV in the germline V gene (reference sequence). The CDR3 is made up of 12 amino acids. This CDR3 reads CASSPGQYGYTF. The CDR3 DNA sequence: TGTGCCAGCAGCCCTGGACAGTATGGCTACACCTTC.

The chain has TRBV7-2 and TRBJ1-1, with TRBD1 matching 7 bases. CDR1 is SGHTA and CDR2 is FQGNSA in the germline V gene. This CDR3 is 14 amino acids long. Trimming took 5 bases from V and 4 from J; bases not matched to a gene: 7. CDR3 region: CASSLAPGGTEAFF. CDR3 coding DNA: TGTGCCAGCAGCCTGGCCCCAGGGGGCACTGAAGCTTTCTTT.

CDR3 region: CASSQGGGRFYEQYF. The CDR3 DNA reads as TGCGCCAGCAGCCAAGGGGGGGGCAGATTCTACGAGCAGTACTTC. The chain combines TRBV4-1 with TRBJ2-7; possible D gene TRBD2, 7 bases. The V gene lost 1 base and the J gene lost 3 bases, with 13 bases spanning the gap. The CDR3 extends over 15 amino acids. The germline CDR1 and CDR2 sequences are MGHRA and YSYEKL.

CDR3 residues: CASSIGASGRASVNEQFF. The CDR3 bases are TGTGCCAGTAGTATAGGGGCTAGCGGGAGGGCCAGTGTCAATGAGCAGTTCTTC. The chain employs TRBV19 and TRBJ2-1, with 12 bases aligning to TRBD2. V lost 1 base, J lost 6 bases, and 10 bases stayed unmatched. CDR3 size: 18 residues. Germline CDR1 LNHDA, CDR2 SQIVND (reference sequence).

The table lists this clone with a count of one. V and J are TRBV10-3 and TRBJ2-4, with a possible D match to TRBD1 (6 bases). CDR3 length equals 13 residues. V was trimmed by 6 bases and J by 6 bases, leaving 12 bases between them. The germline CDR1 and CDR2 sequences are ENHRY and SYGVKD. The CDR3 protein is CAIRGAALNIQYF. In DNA form, the CDR3 reads TGTGCCATCAGGGGGGCCGCCTTAAACATTCAGTACTTC.

The chain combines TRBV6-6 with TRBJ1-1; D unresolved. The CDR3 runs to 15 residues. In germline, CDR1 is MNHNY, CDR2 SVGAGI (reference sequence). The V gene lost 8 bases and the J gene lost 4 bases, with 20 bases spanning the gap. The CDR3 protein is CASRSEGSIFTEAFF. The CDR3 DNA sequence: TGTGCCAGCCGGTCAGAGGGCAGTATATTCACTGAAGCTTTCTTT.

This clone appeared a few times. CDR3 DNA sequence: TGTGCCAGCAGCCAAGAACAGAACACTGAAGCTTTCTTT. Residues: CASSQEQNTEAFF. The genes are TRBV4-2 and TRBJ1-1, with D unclear. The CDR3 is 13 residues long. CDR1 and CDR2 (germline): LGHNA, YNFKEQ. Trimming took off 0 bases at V and 1 base at J, with 3 bases between the two ends.

Notes on this clone: Other DNA sequences in this sample translate to the same CDR3. The rearrangement joins TRBV28 to TRBJ1-1, with 9 positions matching TRBD1. CDR1 is MDHEN, CDR2 SYDVKM, per germline. The CDR3 is 13 residues long. V lost 6 bases, J lost 8 bases, and 7 bases stayed unmatched. Written as DNA, the CDR3 is TGTGCCAGCAGGACAGGGGGTTGGGCGGAAGCTTTCTTT. It encodes CASRTGGWAEAFF.

The V call is TRBV4-2, the J call TRBJ2-6; TRBD1 matches 7 bases. This CDR3 has 16 residues. Looked up from germline, CDR1 is LGHNA and CDR2 is YNFKEQ. Trimming at V came to 4 bases and at J to 4 bases, leaving 7 bases not matched to a gene. DNA of the CDR3: TGTGCCAGCAGCCCACACACAGGGGACGGGGCCAACGTCCTGACTTTC. This sequence encodes CASSPHTGDGANVLTF.

V is TRBV27 and J is TRBJ2-3, with unresolved D. Germline V gene data show CDR1 as MNHEY and CDR2 as SMNVEV (reference sequence). Trimming took 6 bases from V and 2 from J, leaving 6 bases between them. This CDR3 is 12 amino acids long. DNA of the CDR3: TGTGCCAGCAGCTCTAACACAGATACGCAGTATTTT. Translation gives CASSSNTDTQYF.

The chain carries TRBV9 and TRBJ2-7; D might be TRBD1 (6 bases). The CDR3 sequence is 14 residues long. V lost 0 bases and J 2 bases, leaving 9 bases between the germline ends. Germline CDR1 SGDLS, CDR2 YYNGEE. The CDR3 DNA follows: TGTGCCAGCAGCGTAGTGGGACATACCTACGAGCAGTACTTC. Translated, it gives CASSVVGHTYEQYF. Supplemented by reference TRBV9 and TRBJ2-7, the full variable domain reads DSGVTQTPKHLITATGQRVTLRCSPRSGDLSVYWYQQSLDQGLQFLIQYYNGEERAKGNILERFSAQQFPDLHSELNLSSLELGDSALYFCASSVVGHTYEQYFGPGTRLTVT.

This clone turned up a few times. The genes are TRBV5-1 and TRBJ1-3; weak D call: TRBD1 (6 bases). CDR1 and CDR2 (germline): SGHRS, YFSETQ. Trimming took off 1 base at V and 4 bases at J, with 15 bases between the two ends. This CDR3 contains 16 residues. The CDR3 nucleotides read TGCGCCAGCAGCTTGACCCCCTCAGGGGTGGGAAACACCATATATTTT. It translates to CASSLTPSGVGNTIYF.